The 9 T cell receptor beta chains given below trace back to one sample, sequenced in a study of blood T cell repertoires in COVID-19. This table comes from immunoSEQ multiplex PCR, and its TCRdb copy is limited to in-frame clones, with some not included. This sample has around 300,000 clones, with approximately 83% found just once. What was sequenced was peripheral blood. All receptors derive from a human donor in a cohort sampled during active COVID-19.

This chain links TRBV7-2 with TRBJ1-1; 10 nucleotides line up with TRBD1. The CDR3 is 14 residues long. In germline, CDR1 is SGHTA, CDR2 FQGNSA. V was pared by 5 bases and J by 5 bases, with 5 bases of the junction left unmatched. The CDR3 sequence: CASSPDRGRTEAFF. DNA of the CDR3: TGTGCCAGCAGCCCTGACAGGGGGCGGACTGAAGCTTTCTTT.

The V gene is TRBV19, the J gene TRBJ2-3; 8 positions match TRBD2. V shed 3 bases and J 4 bases; nucleotides not matched to a gene: 6. This CDR3 contains 15 residues. Germline loops: CDR1 LNHDA, CDR2 SQIVND (reference sequence). As DNA, the CDR3 is TGTGCCAGTAGTATCGGGGGGGCAGGGTCAGATACGCAGTATTTT. This encodes CASSIGGAGSDTQYF.

The V and J genes are TRBV11-1 and TRBJ2-3; no clear D gene. Per the germline V gene, CDR1 is SGHAT and CDR2 is FQDESV (reference sequence). CDR3 length: 13 residues. V dropped 0 bases and J dropped 6 bases, with 7 bases sitting between them. As DNA, the CDR3 is TGTGCCAGCAGCTTAGCGTTCCGGGATACGCAGTATTTT. It translates to CASSLAFRDTQYF.

The rearrangement links TRBV12-3 or TRBV12-4 to TRBJ2-1, with a possible D match to TRBD1 (6 bases). V lost 3 bases and J lost 13, with 13 bases in between. The CDR3 spans 12 residues. CDR3 nucleotide sequence: TGTGCCAGCAGTTTCTCGGACAGAGTTCAGTTCTTC. Amino acids: CASSFSDRVQFF.

The chain joins TRBV28 to TRBJ1-1; D not certain. CDR3 size: 12 residues. Per the germline V gene, CDR1 is MDHEN and CDR2 is SYDVKM. The V and J ends lost 7 bases and 2 bases respectively, with 8 bases between them. In nucleotides, the CDR3 is TGTGCCAGCACCCAGGTTAACACTGAAGCTTTCTTT. It specifies CASTQVNTEAFF. Supplemented by reference TRBV28 and TRBJ1-1, the full variable domain reads DVKVTQSSRYLVKRTGEKVFLECVQDMDHENMFWYRQDPGLGLRLIYFSYDVKMKEKGDIPEGYSVSREKKERFSLILESASTNQTSMYLCASTQVNTEAFFGQGTRLTVV.

This chain joins TRBV2 and TRBJ1-2; the D gene is possibly TRBD1 (5 bases). In germline, CDR1 is SNHLY, CDR2 FYNNEI. The CDR3 runs to 14 residues. The germline V and J ends were trimmed by 6 bases and 2 bases, with 13 bases remaining between them. CDR3 DNA: TGTGCCAGCAGGGCGGGACGGGGAAACTATGGCTACACCTTC. Translated, it gives CASRAGRGNYGYTF.

The genes are TRBV7-9 and TRBJ1-4; D not certain. The CDR3 loop spans 16 amino acids. Germline V gene lookup returns CDR1 SEHNR and CDR2 FQNEAQ (reference sequence). The V gene lost 7 bases and the J gene lost 0 bases, with 15 bases spanning the gap. The CDR3 nucleotides read TGTGCCAGCACCCCCAGTCTTCTCGCAACTAATGAAAAACTGTTTTTT. It codes for CASTPSLLATNEKLFF. The full variable domain, with the rest looked up from reference TRBV7-9 and TRBJ1-4, is DTGVSQNPRHKITKRGQNVTFRCDPISEHNRLYWYRQTLGQGPEFLTYFQNEAQLEKSRLLSDRFSAERPKGSFSTLEIQRTEQGDSAMYLCASTPSLLATNEKLFFGSGTQLSVL.

In its sample, this clone was seen a few times. The rearrangement joins TRBV15 to TRBJ2-7; 7 bases match TRBD1. The CDR3 is 13 amino acids. Trimming took 5 bases from V and 6 from J; bases not matched to a gene: 7. Germline CDR1 is LNHNV and CDR2 is YYDKDF (reference sequence). The CDR3 coding sequence is TGTGCCACCAGCTCAACAGGGGCAGTCGAGCAGTACTTC. It translates to CATSSTGAVEQYF.

The V and J genes are TRBV28 and TRBJ2-3, with D maybe TRBD2 (5 bases). This CDR3 contains 15 residues. The V gene's germline CDR1 is MDHEN and CDR2 SYDVKM. Trimming pared 9 bases from V and 2 bases from J, leaving 18 bases between. The CDR3 protein is CASENQSGLTDTQYF. The CDR3 region has the DNA TGTGCCAGTGAAAACCAAAGCGGACTCACAGATACGCAGTATTTT.